This T cell receptor (beta chain) was captured by sequencing in a study of T cell repertoires in cytomegalovirus infection. Turning to the study itself: The authors used CMV epitopes that were HLA-C-restricted (recently identified) and HLA-B-restricted (well studied).

V lost 2 bases, J lost 1 base, and 12 bases lay in between. The germline CDR1 and CDR2 sequences are MNHEY and SMNVEV (reference sequence). The CDR3 is 15 amino acids. Study-level findings and limits: Using cumulative public TCR beta family frequency, the authors identified those who carried CMV together with the relevant HLA. The ex vivo response was dominated by HLA-C-restricted CMV-specific TCR beta clonotypes.

TCRdb re-called the reads through MiXCR, storing one row per CDR3 protein. Of hundreds of thousands of distinct CDR3 sequences in the sample, about 33% were seen once. Of note for this clonotype: Antigen specificity is unknown.

Sample: cultured CD8+ T cells from PBMCs, taken from culture after CMV antigen stimulation. The source is a human donor in good health (CMV status not recorded). Some clones in this sample may be carry-over from other donors' samples. The genes are TRBV27 and TRBJ2-7, with D hard to call. As DNA, the CDR3 is TGTGCCAGCAGTTTAAACTATGGTCGATCCTACGAGCAGTACTTC. Residues: CASSLNYGRSYEQYF.